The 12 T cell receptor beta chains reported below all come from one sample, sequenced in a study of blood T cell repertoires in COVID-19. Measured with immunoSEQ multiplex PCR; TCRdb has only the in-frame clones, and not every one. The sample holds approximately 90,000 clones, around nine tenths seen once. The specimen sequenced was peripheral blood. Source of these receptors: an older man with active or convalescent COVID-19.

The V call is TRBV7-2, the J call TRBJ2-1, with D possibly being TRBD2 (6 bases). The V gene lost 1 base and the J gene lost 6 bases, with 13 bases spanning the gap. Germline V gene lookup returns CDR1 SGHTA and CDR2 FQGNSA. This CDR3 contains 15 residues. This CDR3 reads CASSLVAVGGNEQFF. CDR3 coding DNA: TGTGCCAGCAGCTTAGTAGCGGTAGGAGGCAATGAGCAGTTCTTC. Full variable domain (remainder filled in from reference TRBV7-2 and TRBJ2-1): GAGVSQSPSNKVTEKGKDVELRCDPISGHTALYWYRQSLGQGLEFLIYFQGNSAPDKSGLPSDRFSAERTGGSVSTLTIQRTQQEDSAVYLCASSLVAVGGNEQFFGPGTRLTVL.

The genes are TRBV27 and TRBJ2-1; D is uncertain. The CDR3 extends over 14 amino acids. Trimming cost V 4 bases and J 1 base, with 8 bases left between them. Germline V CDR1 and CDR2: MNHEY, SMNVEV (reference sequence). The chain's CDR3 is CASSSTVSYNEQFF. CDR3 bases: TGTGCCAGCAGTTCTACAGTATCCTACAATGAGCAGTTCTTC.

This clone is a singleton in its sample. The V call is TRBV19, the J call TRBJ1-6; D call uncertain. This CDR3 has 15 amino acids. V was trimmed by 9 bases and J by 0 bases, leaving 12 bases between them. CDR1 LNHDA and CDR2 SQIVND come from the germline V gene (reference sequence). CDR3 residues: CASSWGDSYNSPLHF. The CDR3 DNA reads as TGTGCCAGCTCCTGGGGAGACTCCTATAATTCACCCCTCCACTTT.

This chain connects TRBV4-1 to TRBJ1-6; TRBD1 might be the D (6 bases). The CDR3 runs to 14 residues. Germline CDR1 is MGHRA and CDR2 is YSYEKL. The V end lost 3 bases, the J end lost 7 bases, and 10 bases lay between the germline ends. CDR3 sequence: CASSQAGVNSPLHF. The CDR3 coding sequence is TGCGCCAGCAGCCAGGCAGGGGTAAATTCACCCCTCCACTTT.

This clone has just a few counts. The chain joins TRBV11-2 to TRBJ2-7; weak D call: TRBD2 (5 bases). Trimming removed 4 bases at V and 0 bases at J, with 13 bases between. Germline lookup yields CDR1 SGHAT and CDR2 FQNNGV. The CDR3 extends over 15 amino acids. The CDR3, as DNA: TGTGCCAGCAGCTCCCGGGAATTGAGCTCCTACGAGCAGTACTTC. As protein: CASSSRELSSYEQYF.

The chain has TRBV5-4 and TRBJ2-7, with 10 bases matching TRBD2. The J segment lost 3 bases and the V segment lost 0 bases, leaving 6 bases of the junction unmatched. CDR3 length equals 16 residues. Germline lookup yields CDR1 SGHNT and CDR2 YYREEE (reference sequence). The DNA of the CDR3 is TGTGCCAGCAGCTTGGGTTCGGCTAGCGGGAGCTACGAGCAGTACTTC. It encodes CASSLGSASGSYEQYF.

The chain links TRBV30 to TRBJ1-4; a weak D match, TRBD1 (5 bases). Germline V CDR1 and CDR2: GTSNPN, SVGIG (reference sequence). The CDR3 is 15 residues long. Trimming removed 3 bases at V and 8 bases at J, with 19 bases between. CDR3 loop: CAWRALGRVGEKLFF. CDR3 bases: TGTGCCTGGAGGGCCCTGGGCAGGGTCGGCGAAAAACTGTTTTTT. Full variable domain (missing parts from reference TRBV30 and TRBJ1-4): SQTIHQWPATLVQPVGSPLSLECTVEGTSNPNLYWYRQAAGRGLQLLFYSVGIGQISSEVPQNLSASRPQDRQFILSSKKLLLSDSGFYLCAWRALGRVGEKLFFGSGTQLSVL.

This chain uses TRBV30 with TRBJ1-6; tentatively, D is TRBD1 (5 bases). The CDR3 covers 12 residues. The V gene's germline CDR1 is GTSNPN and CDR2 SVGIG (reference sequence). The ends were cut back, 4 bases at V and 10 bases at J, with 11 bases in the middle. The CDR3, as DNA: TGTGCCTGGACCCGGGGGGGATCACCCCTCCACTTT. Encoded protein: CAWTRGGSPLHF. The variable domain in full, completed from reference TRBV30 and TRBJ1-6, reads SQTIHQWPATLVQPVGSPLSLECTVEGTSNPNLYWYRQAAGRGLQLLFYSVGIGQISSEVPQNLSASRPQDRQFILSSKKLLLSDSGFYLCAWTRGGSPLHFGNGTRLTVT.

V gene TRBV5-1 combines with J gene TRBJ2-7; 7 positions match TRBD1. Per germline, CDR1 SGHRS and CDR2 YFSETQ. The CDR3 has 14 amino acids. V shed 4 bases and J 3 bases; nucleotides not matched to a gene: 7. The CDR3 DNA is TGCGCCAGCAGCCAAAGACAGGGAAGCTACGAGCAGTACTTC. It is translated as CASSQRQGSYEQYF.

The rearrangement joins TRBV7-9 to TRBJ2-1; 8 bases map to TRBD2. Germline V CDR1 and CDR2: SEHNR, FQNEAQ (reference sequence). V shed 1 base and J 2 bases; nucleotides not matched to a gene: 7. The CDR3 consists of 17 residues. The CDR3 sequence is CASSLVGAGEAYNEQFF. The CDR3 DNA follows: TGTGCCAGCAGCTTAGTGGGAGCGGGAGAGGCCTACAATGAGCAGTTCTTC. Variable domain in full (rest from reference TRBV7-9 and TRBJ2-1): DTGVSQNPRHKITKRGQNVTFRCDPISEHNRLYWYRQTLGQGPEFLTYFQNEAQLEKSRLLSDRFSAERPKGSFSTLEIQRTEQGDSAMYLCASSLVGAGEAYNEQFFGPGTRLTVL.

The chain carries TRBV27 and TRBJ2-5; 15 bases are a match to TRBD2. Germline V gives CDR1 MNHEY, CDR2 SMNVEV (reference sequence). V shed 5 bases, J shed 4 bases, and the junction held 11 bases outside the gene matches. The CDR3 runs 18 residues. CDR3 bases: TGTGCCAGCAGTGGGGGTGGACTAGCGGGAGGGCCGTTAGAGACCCAGTACTTC. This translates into CASSGGGLAGGPLETQYF.

CDR3 amino acids: CASSSTLAGLETQYF. The CDR3 coding sequence is TGCGCCAGCAGCTCAACCCTAGCGGGTCTAGAGACCCAGTACTTC. V gene TRBV5-1 combines with J gene TRBJ2-5; 8 bases agree with TRBD2. J was trimmed by 4 bases and V by 3 bases; bases with no gene match: 8. The CDR3 has 15 residues. The germline CDR1 and CDR2 sequences are SGHRS and YFSETQ.